This T cell receptor (beta chain) was recovered during a study of ipilimumab plus nivolumab after autologous stem cell transplantation. Sequenced by immunoSEQ multiplex PCR; TCRdb stores in-frame clones only, minus some. The repertoire has 8,500 to 10,000 clones, about 72% of them found once; the top ten carry around 21%. The germline V gene encodes CDR1 MDHEN and CDR2 SYDVKM. V was trimmed by 3 bases and J by 2 bases, leaving 4 bases between them. This CDR3 contains 12 residues. Dosing: nivolumab 3 mg/kg IV, weeks 1, 4, 7, 10, then every two weeks to week 26. This TCR was recovered from a female donor with multiple myeloma. The material was PBMCs, obtained in a trial of ipilimumab plus nivolumab as post-transplant consolidation. The chain recombines TRBV28 with TRBJ2-5; D gene unclear. In DNA form, the CDR3 reads TGTGCCAGCAGTTTTGGTCAAGAGACCCAGTACTTC. It specifies CASSFGQETQYF. The variable domain in full, with the rest retrieved from reference TRBV28 and TRBJ2-5, is DVKVTQSSRYLVKRTGEKVFLECVQDMDHENMFWYRQDPGLGLRLIYFSYDVKMKEKGDIPEGYSVSREKKERFSLILESASTNQTSMYLCASSFGQETQYFGPGTRLLVL.